A single sample is the source of the 30 T cell receptor beta chains below, sequenced in a study of Graves' ophthalmopathy and Graves' hyperthyroidism. RNA transcripts served as template for amplifying TCR beta CDR3 sequences. RT-PCR with HTBI primers came first, then second-round multiplex PCR. TCRdb re-derived calls from the multiplex PCR reads in MiXCR, one entry per CDR3 protein. The repertoire holds 200,000 to 300,000 distinct CDR3 sequences, with around 50% as singletons. The source material was peripheral blood. The receptors come from an adult man with Graves' ophthalmopathy.

The table lists this clonotype with a few counts. In DNA form, the CDR3 reads TGTGCCAGCAGCTTAAAAGGGCCATTAGGAGGGCGAGGATCACCCCTCCACTTT. This sequence encodes CASSLKGPLGGRGSPLHF. The V gene is TRBV9, the J gene TRBJ1-6; no clear D gene. The CDR3 extends over 18 amino acids. CDR1 and CDR2 from the germline V gene are SGDLS and YYNGEE. The V end lost 4 bases, the J end lost 10 bases, and 27 bases lay between the germline ends.

V is TRBV7-9 and J is TRBJ1-6; unclear D gene. V was clipped by 3 bases and J by 0 bases, with 6 bases between them. The V gene's germline CDR1 is SEHNR and CDR2 FQNEAQ (reference sequence). The CDR3 has 15 residues. The CDR3 loop is CASSFEPSYNSPLHF. The DNA of the CDR3 is TGTGCCAGCAGCTTTGAGCCCTCCTATAATTCACCCCTCCACTTT.

The rearrangement uses TRBV5-1 and TRBJ1-4; D gene unclear. Trimming took 4 bases from V and 8 from J, leaving 9 bases between them. The CDR3 runs 12 residues. The germline CDR1 and CDR2 sequences are SGHRS and YFSETQ. The chain's CDR3 is CASSSDGEKLFF. The CDR3 nucleotides are TGCGCCAGCAGCAGCGACGGAGAAAAACTGTTTTTT.

This clonotype has just one count. A much larger clonotype is one base distant, so this may be a read error. V and J are TRBV29-1 and TRBJ1-1; D is perhaps TRBD1 (6 bases). This CDR3 has 13 residues. Per the germline V gene, CDR1 is SQVTM and CDR2 is ANQGSEA. V lost 2 bases and J lost 6, with 13 bases in between. The CDR3 reads CSVERGMDAEAFF. CDR3 sequence (DNA): TGCAGCGTTGAAAGGGGGATGGACGCTGAAGCTTTCTTT.

The genes are TRBV13 and TRBJ2-7; no reliable D call. Trimming stripped 7 bases from V and 5 bases from J, with 15 bases between. Germline values: CDR1 PRHDT, CDR2 FYEKMQ (reference sequence). This CDR3 has 13 residues. For the CDR3, the DNA is TGTGCCAGCACCCCCCGGGCGGAGCACGAGCAGTACTTC. It specifies CASTPRAEHEQYF.

V gene TRBV12-3 or TRBV12-4 combines with J gene TRBJ1-5; tentatively, D is TRBD1 (6 bases). V was shortened by 5 bases and J by 6 bases, with 17 bases between the two germline ends. This CDR3 spans 15 amino acids. CDR3 region: CASSTSTGNLQPQHF. CDR3 bases: TGTGCCAGCAGTACCTCCACAGGGAACCTTCAGCCCCAGCATTTT.

As concerns this clonotype: A read error may produce the germline difference seen at one junction end. This rearrangement joins TRBV5-1 to TRBJ1-5, with D hard to call. This CDR3 spans 15 amino acids. From germline, CDR1 is SGHRS and CDR2 YFSETQ. CDR3 residues: CASSWTSGVFQPQHF. CDR3 sequence (DNA): TGTGCCAGCAGCTGGACTAGCGGGGTTTTCCAGCCCCAGCATTTT.

This clonotype has just a few counts. CDR3 DNA sequence: TGCGCCAGCAGCCGCTTCTCGGGACAGGGGAAGTACGAGCAGTACTTC. Residues: CASSRFSGQGKYEQYF. The chain is built from TRBV10-1 and TRBJ2-7; TRBD1 aligns across 10 bases. Germline values: CDR1 WNHNN, CDR2 SYGVQD (reference sequence). J lost 4 bases, V lost 6 bases, and 12 bases had no gene match. The CDR3 extends over 16 amino acids.

Notes on this clonotype: This could be a read error, since a much larger clone is one nucleotide away. The chain uses TRBV29-1 and TRBJ1-2; 7 bases match TRBD1. Germline CDR1 is SQVTM and CDR2 is ANQGSEA. The V gene end was trimmed by 6 bases and the J gene end by 6 bases; junction bases not matched to a gene: 4. The CDR3 consists of 11 residues. This CDR3 reads CSVTGADGYTF. The CDR3 DNA reads as TGCAGCGTCACAGGGGCCGATGGCTACACCTTC.

The chain joins TRBV20-1 to TRBJ2-5, with D maybe TRBD1 (5 bases). The CDR3 has 15 amino acids. Trimming pared 1 base from V and 3 bases from J, leaving 15 bases between. The germline CDR1 and CDR2 sequences are DFQATT and SNEGSKA (reference sequence). CDR3 bases: TGCAGTGCTAGAGCAGGGCCCGGTATTGAAGAGACCCAGTACTTC. Translation gives CSARAGPGIEETQYF.

The sample holds many counts of this clonotype. J is TRBJ1-2 and V is TRBV24-1, with 9 nucleotides matching TRBD1. The CDR3 consists of 14 residues. J was trimmed by 6 bases and V by 8 bases; bases with no gene match: 9. Germline V lookup: CDR1 KGHDR, CDR2 SFDVKD. This CDR3 reads CATTGTGSEDGYTF. CDR3 sequence (DNA): TGTGCCACCACAGGGACAGGGAGCGAGGATGGCTACACCTTC.

This clonotype was counted between two and nine times. V gene TRBV20-1 combines with J gene TRBJ1-2; possibly TRBD1 for D (6 bases). The V end was cut by 3 bases, the J end by 9 bases, with 14 bases between. Germline CDR1 is DFQATT and CDR2 is SNEGSKA (reference sequence). The CDR3 extends over 12 amino acids. The CDR3 is CSASRQDLSYTF. CDR3 nucleotides: TGCAGTGCTAGCCGACAGGATCTGAGCTACACCTTC.

CDR3 loop: CASSLGGLAGVYEQYF. CDR3 DNA: TGTGCCAGCAGCTTGGGGGGACTAGCGGGGGTCTACGAGCAGTACTTC. The J gene is TRBJ2-7, the V gene TRBV5-6, with TRBD2 matching 14 bases. Germline CDR1 SGHDT, CDR2 YYEEEE. With 0 bases clipped from V and 3 bases from J, the junction kept 2 bases outside the gene matches. The CDR3 is 16 amino acids. The full variable domain, its missing parts supplied by reference TRBV5-6 and TRBJ2-7, is DAGVTQSPTHLIKTRGQQVTLRCSPKSGHDTVSWYQQALGQGPQFIFQYYEEEERQRGNFPDRFSGHQFPNYSSELNVNALLLGDSALYLCASSLGGLAGVYEQYFGPGTRLTVT.

This clonotype has more than one count but fewer than ten. This chain joins TRBV20-1 and TRBJ1-6; D not certain. The CDR3 is 13 amino acids. Germline V lookup: CDR1 DFQATT, CDR2 SNEGSKA (reference sequence). This CDR3 reads CSARSQNNSPLHF. CDR3 bases: TGCAGCGCGAGAAGCCAGAATAATTCACCCCTCCACTTT.

This rearrangement joins TRBV10-3 to TRBJ2-7; TRBD2 is a possible D gene (6 bases). Trimming shortened V by 8 bases and J by 5 bases, and 10 bases separated the two germline ends. CDR3 length equals 11 residues. Germline V gene sequence: CDR1 ENHRY, CDR2 SYGVKD. CDR3 bases: TGTGCCATCGGGCGGGGAAACGAGCAGTACTTC. Residues: CAIGRGNEQYF.

This clonotype has just one count. The rearrangement uses TRBV9 and TRBJ2-6; D assignment may be TRBD1 or TRBD2 (6 bases each). The length of the CDR3 is 16 residues. Germline CDR1 is SGDLS and CDR2 is YYNGEE. V was trimmed by 4 bases and J by 3 bases, leaving 14 bases between them. CDR3 sequence (DNA): TGTGCCAGCAGCCCCCCGGGGGCGAATGGGGCCAACGTCCTGACTTTC. Translating gives CASSPPGANGANVLTF.

The V gene is TRBV7-2, the J gene TRBJ1-4; 7 bases align to TRBD1. Germline V gene data show CDR1 as SGHTA and CDR2 as FQGNSA. After removal of 5 bases from V and 10 bases from J, the junction contained 13 bases not matched to a gene. The CDR3 extends over 15 amino acids. As DNA, the CDR3 is TGTGCCAGCAGCCCTATTCAGGGGGATTTGCGAAAACTGTTTTTT. The encoded protein is CASSPIQGDLRKLFF.

The chain recombines TRBV5-5 with TRBJ2-1; TRBD2 is a possible D gene (5 bases). Between the trimmed V and J ends, which lost 4 bases and 8 bases, there was a span of 13 bases. The CDR3 is made up of 13 amino acids. Germline V CDR1 and CDR2: SGHKS, YYEKEE (reference sequence). The DNA for the CDR3 is TGTGCCAGCAGCCCCCGGGTTAGCGATGAGCAGTTCTTC. Translating it yields CASSPRVSDEQFF.

This clonotype came up many times. This CDR3 is CSARGASGRKGETQYF. In DNA form, the CDR3 reads TGCAGTGCTAGAGGGGCTAGCGGGAGGAAAGGAGAGACCCAGTACTTC. The rearrangement links TRBV20-1 to TRBJ2-5; TRBD2 matches at 11 bases. J lost 4 bases, V lost 1 base, and 8 bases had no gene match. Germline V gene sequence: CDR1 DFQATT, CDR2 SNEGSKA (reference sequence). The CDR3 covers 16 residues.

This clonotype was recorded at least ten times. The chain couples TRBV29-1 to TRBJ2-7; 10 nucleotides line up with TRBD1. V lost 5 bases to trimming and J lost 7 bases; unmatched junction nucleotides: 8. CDR1 and CDR2 (germline): SQVTM, ANQGSEA. This CDR3 is built from 13 residues. The CDR3 bases are TGCAGCGTTTCATCGGGACAGGGGTTGGAGCAGTACTTC. This codes for CSVSSGQGLEQYF.

The table lists this clonotype with a few counts. The chain combines TRBV20-1 with TRBJ2-7, with D possibly TRBD1 on 6 matching bases. This CDR3 region has 13 residues. The V gene's germline CDR1 is DFQATT and CDR2 SNEGSKA (reference sequence). V gave up 3 bases and J gave up 6 bases, with 15 bases separating them. The CDR3 protein is CSASEDSRSEQYF. The DNA for the CDR3 is TGCAGTGCTAGCGAGGACAGCAGGTCCGAGCAGTACTTC.

V usage is TRBV29-1 and J usage is TRBJ1-4; the D gene is possibly TRBD1 (6 bases). Trimming shortened V by 1 base and J by 6 bases, and 12 bases separated the two germline ends. Germline CDR1 is SQVTM and CDR2 is ANQGSEA. This CDR3 contains 14 residues. Here the CDR3 reads CSVEGTASDEKLFF. In DNA form, the CDR3 reads TGCAGCGTTGAAGGGACAGCATCGGATGAAAAACTGTTTTTT.

Remarks on this clonotype: A much larger clone differs by one base, so this may be a read error. This chain connects TRBV15 to TRBJ2-5; TRBD2 is a possible D gene (6 bases). V was trimmed by 3 bases and J by 5 bases, leaving 16 bases between them. Germline assignment: CDR1 LNHNV and CDR2 YYDKDF (reference sequence). This CDR3 comprises 15 residues. The CDR3 sequence is CATSSDRPSGETQYF. The CDR3 DNA sequence: TGTGCCACCAGCAGTGACCGTCCCAGCGGGGAGACCCAGTACTTC.

This sequence joins TRBV4-2 and TRBJ2-2, with D uncertain. CDR1 and CDR2 (germline): LGHNA, YNFKEQ. Trimming cost V 0 bases and J 9 bases, with 5 bases left between them. The CDR3 has 12 residues. The CDR3 DNA reads as TGTGCCAGCAGCCAAGACGAGCGGGAGCTGTTTTTT. Translated: CASSQDERELFF.

As for this clonotype: Compared with germline, one end of the junction differs, possibly owing to a read error. The DNA for the CDR3 is TGTGCCAGCAGGATGGGGGGGCAGACCAATCAGCCCCAGCATTTT. Amino acids: CASRMGGQTNQPQHF. The chain uses TRBV4-1 and TRBJ1-5, with D possibly matching TRBD1 (6 bases). In germline, CDR1 is MGHRA, CDR2 YSYEKL. The CDR3 is 15 amino acids.

In its sample, this clonotype was seen a few times. This chain joins TRBV2 and TRBJ2-5; tentatively, D is TRBD1 or TRBD2 (5 bases each). The germline V gene has CDR1 SNHLY and CDR2 FYNNEI. The CDR3 consists of 12 residues. Trimming left V 6 bases short and J 5 bases short, with 10 bases between. The CDR3 reads CASRRGRETQYF. The CDR3 DNA is TGTGCCAGCAGGAGGGGCCGGGAGACCCAGTACTTC.

V is TRBV2 and J is TRBJ2-7; TRBD1 might be the D (5 bases). Germline V gene lookup returns CDR1 SNHLY and CDR2 FYNNEI. The CDR3 has 16 amino acids. V shed 5 bases and J shed 2 bases, with 19 bases lying between them. CDR3 in DNA: TGTGCCAGCAGTTTACCCTCGGCAGGGCAAACCTACGAGCAGTACTTC. Translated, it gives CASSLPSAGQTYEQYF.

This clonotype was detected ten times or more. The chain recombines TRBV7-8 with TRBJ1-5, with D perhaps TRBD1 (6 bases). The germline V and J ends were trimmed by 5 bases and 0 bases, with 17 bases remaining between them. This CDR3 spans 17 amino acids. Per germline, CDR1 SGHVS and CDR2 FQNEAQ. This CDR3 is CASSGQTRDLSNQPQHF. CDR3 nucleotide sequence: TGTGCCAGCAGCGGACAGACCAGGGACCTTAGCAATCAGCCCCAGCATTTT.

This clonotype was picked up a small number of times. The V and J genes are TRBV9 and TRBJ1-4; TRBD1 might be the D (6 bases). V gave up 0 bases and J gave up 6 bases, with 12 bases separating them. The CDR3 has 15 amino acids. Germline CDR1 and CDR2: SGDLS and YYNGEE. CDR3 DNA: TGTGCCAGCAGCGTAGCGGCAGGGGAGGATGAAAAACTGTTTTTT. Amino acids: CASSVAAGEDEKLFF.

Only a few counts were recorded for this clonotype. CDR3 in DNA: TGTGCCAGCAGCTTCCGGGACAGTGAAGCTTTCTTT. Its protein product is CASSFRDSEAFF. The chain links TRBV7-4 to TRBJ1-1, with TRBD1 matching over 7 bases. The V segment lost 3 bases and the J segment 7 bases; nucleotides outside the gene matches: 2. CDR1 and CDR2 (germline): SGHVT, SQSDAQ. The CDR3 extends over 12 amino acids.